The 7 T cell receptor beta chains given below trace back to one sample, sequenced in a study of T cell responses to AZD1222 COVID-19 vaccine. TCRdb keeps only in-frame clones here, not all; method: immunoSEQ multiplex PCR. The sample lists 150,000 to 160,000 clones, just over 90% occurring once. The sequences come from peripheral blood, collected on day 0 of AZD1222 vaccination. These receptors all stem from an adult in good health.

The count of this clone is one. The chain is built from TRBV28 and TRBJ2-1; TRBD1 matches 10 bases. The trim removed 6 bases at V and 8 bases at J, leaving 16 bases unmatched. This CDR3 region has 17 residues. Germline V CDR1 and CDR2: MDHEN, SYDVKM. CDR3 nucleotide sequence: TGTGCCAGCAGCCTACCTGCACTGGACAGGGGGGTAGATGAGCAGTTCTTC. As protein: CASSLPALDRGVDEQFF.

The V gene is TRBV11-3, the J gene TRBJ2-3; D is perhaps TRBD1 or TRBD2 (5 bases each). The CDR3 is made up of 11 amino acids. CDR1 SGHNT and CDR2 YENEEA come from the germline V gene. With 4 bases removed from V and 12 bases from J, the gap between germline ends came to 11 bases. The CDR3: CASSSTGPQYF. CDR3 nucleotides: TGTGCCAGCAGCTCCACGGGACCTCAGTATTTT.

This rearrangement joins TRBV11-3 to TRBJ1-5; D gene unclear. This CDR3 has 16 residues. Trimming cost V 4 bases and J 4 bases, with 17 bases left between them. Germline V gives CDR1 SGHNT, CDR2 YENEEA. Here the CDR3 DNA reads TGTGCCAGCAGCTCAGGATGGGGAATGTGGAATCAGCCCCAGCATTTT. Translated, it gives CASSSGWGMWNQPQHF.

This clone has a handful of counts. The chain is built from TRBV28 and TRBJ1-5, with TRBD1 as a possible D gene (5 bases). Trimming removed 5 bases at V and 4 bases at J, with 9 bases between. CDR3 length: 13 amino acids. Germline V gene sequence: CDR1 MDHEN, CDR2 SYDVKM. In DNA, the CDR3 is TGTGCCAGCAGTCGGCGGGGGAATCAGCCCCAGCATTTT. It is translated as CASSRRGNQPQHF.

The chain couples TRBV19 to TRBJ1-1; D is undetermined. This CDR3 has 14 amino acids. Per the germline V gene, CDR1 is LNHDA and CDR2 is SQIVND (reference sequence). Trimming left V 3 bases short and J 0 bases short, with 8 bases between. In DNA form, the CDR3 reads TGTGCCAGTAGTATTTCGAACATGAACACTGAAGCTTTCTTT. This sequence encodes CASSISNMNTEAFF.

The rearrangement uses TRBV10-3 and TRBJ1-1; D gene uncertain. The CDR3 length is 13 residues. In germline, CDR1 is ENHRY, CDR2 SYGVKD. V was pared by 6 bases and J by 4 bases, with 12 bases between. For the CDR3, the DNA is TGTGCCATCAGCGGACCGGGTACCACTGAAGCTTTCTTT. It translates to CAISGPGTTEAFF.

In its sample, this clone was seen once. The rearrangement links TRBV18 to TRBJ1-1; TRBD1 might be the D (5 bases). V dropped 3 bases and J dropped 5 bases, with 19 bases sitting between them. Per germline, CDR1 KGHSH and CDR2 LQKENI. There are 16 residues in the CDR3. This chain's CDR3 is CASSPGSPGQRTEAFF. CDR3 sequence (DNA): TGTGCCAGCTCACCTGGTTCCCCGGGGCAGAGGACTGAAGCTTTCTTT.